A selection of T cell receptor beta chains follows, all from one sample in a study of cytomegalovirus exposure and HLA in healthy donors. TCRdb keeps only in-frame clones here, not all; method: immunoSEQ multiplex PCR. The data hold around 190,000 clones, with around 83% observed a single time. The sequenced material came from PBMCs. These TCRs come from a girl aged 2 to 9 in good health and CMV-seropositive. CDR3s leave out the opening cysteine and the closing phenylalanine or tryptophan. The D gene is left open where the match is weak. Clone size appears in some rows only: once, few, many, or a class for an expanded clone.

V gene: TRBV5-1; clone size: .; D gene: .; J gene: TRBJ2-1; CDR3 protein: ASSLVIGETYNEQF
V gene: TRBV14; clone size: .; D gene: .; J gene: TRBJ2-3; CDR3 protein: ASRGTDTQY
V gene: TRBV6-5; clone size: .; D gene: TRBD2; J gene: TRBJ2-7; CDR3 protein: ASSPSGRENYEQY
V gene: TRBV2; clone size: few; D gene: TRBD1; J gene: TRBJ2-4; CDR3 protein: ASSRDRENIQY
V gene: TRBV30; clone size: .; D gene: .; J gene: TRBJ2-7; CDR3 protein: AWSVADPYEQY
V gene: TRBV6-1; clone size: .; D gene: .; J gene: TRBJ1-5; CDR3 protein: ASSDSQGRNQPQH
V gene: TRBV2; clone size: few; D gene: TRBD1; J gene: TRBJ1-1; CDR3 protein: ASSTGTGGRGDTEAF
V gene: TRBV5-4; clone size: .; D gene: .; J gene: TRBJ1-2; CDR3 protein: ASSLDRADYGYT
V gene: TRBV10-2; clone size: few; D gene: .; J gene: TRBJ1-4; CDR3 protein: ASSEFGQGISTNEKLF
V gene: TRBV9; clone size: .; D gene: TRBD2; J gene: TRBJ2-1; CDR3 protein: ASSEEGTSVYNEQF
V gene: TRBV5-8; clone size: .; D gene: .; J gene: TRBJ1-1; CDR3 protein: ASSLDAIRTVAF
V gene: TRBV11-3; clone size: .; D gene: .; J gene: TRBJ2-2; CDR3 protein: ASSSSRVTGELF
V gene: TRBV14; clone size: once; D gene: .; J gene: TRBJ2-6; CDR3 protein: ASSQSGAKSSGANVLT
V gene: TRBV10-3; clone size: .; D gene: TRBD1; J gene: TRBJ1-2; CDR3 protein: AISPGQNYGYT
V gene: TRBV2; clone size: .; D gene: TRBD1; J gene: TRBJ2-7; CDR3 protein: AGKRGQGSYEQY
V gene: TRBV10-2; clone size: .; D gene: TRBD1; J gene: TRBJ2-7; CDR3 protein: ASRGGQAFSYEQY
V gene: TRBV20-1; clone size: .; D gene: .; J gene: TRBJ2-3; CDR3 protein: SATQQGRQY
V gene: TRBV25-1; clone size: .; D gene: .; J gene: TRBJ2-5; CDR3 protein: ASSGIQETQY
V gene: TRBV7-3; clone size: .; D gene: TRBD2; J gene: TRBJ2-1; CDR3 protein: ASSSPLTSSKLF
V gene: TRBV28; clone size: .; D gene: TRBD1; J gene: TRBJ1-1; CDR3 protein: ASSLPTGQGAIAF
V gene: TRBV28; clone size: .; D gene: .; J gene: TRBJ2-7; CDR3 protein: ATETSSHEQY
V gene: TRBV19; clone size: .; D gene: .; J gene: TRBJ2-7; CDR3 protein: ASSIQGSYEQY
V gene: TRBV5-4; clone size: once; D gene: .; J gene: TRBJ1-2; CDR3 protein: ASSLAPSYGYT
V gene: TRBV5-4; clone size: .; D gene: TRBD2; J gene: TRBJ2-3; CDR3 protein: ASSLNREGDTQY
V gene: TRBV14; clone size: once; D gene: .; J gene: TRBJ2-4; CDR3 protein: ASSQIGAKNIQY
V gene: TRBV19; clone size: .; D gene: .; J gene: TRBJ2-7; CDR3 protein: ASSIAGYEQY
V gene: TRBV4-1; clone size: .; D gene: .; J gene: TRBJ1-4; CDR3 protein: ASSHFTSTATNEKLF
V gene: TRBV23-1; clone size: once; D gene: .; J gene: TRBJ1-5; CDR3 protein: ASSQSTGGAVNQPQH
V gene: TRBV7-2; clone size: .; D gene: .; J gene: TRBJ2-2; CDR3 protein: ASSLVGNRELF
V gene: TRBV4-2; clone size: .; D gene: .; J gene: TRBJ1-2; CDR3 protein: ASSQVVEDSNGYT
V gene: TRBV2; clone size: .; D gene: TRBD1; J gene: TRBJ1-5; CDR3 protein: ASSPGTGGFRPQH
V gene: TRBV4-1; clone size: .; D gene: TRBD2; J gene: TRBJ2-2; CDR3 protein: ASSPPGSGSRTGELF
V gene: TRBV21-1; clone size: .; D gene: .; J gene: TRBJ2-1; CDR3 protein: ASSRRGQGHNEQF
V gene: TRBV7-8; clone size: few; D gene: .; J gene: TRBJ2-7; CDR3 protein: ASSFTGLDSYEQY
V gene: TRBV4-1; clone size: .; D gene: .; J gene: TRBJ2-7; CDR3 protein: ASSQDHGSPYEQY
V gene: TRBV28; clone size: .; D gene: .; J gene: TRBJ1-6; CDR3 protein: ASSSQGTYNSPLH
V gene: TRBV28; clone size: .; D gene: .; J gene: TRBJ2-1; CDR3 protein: ASSLLQLSLNEQF
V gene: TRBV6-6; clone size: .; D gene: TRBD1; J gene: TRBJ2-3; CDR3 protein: ASSQQGAYQDTQY
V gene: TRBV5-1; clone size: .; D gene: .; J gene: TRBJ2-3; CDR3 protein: ASSLTLIDTQY
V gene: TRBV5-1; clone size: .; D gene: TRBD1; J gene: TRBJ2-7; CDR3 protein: ASSLILGRKGPGGKLFSYEQY
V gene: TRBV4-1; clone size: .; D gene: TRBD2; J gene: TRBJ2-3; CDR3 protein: ASSQVIAGVSTDTQY
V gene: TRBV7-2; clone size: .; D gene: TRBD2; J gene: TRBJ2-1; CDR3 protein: ASSLAQAGGDNEQF
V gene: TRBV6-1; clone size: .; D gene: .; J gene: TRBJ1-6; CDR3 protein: ASSVDTIPNSPLH
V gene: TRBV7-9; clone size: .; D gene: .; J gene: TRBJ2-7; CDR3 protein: SSSRESYEQY
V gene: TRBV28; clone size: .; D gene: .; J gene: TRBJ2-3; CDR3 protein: ASMERGVSTDTQY
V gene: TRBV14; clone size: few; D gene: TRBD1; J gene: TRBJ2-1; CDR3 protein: ASSQGEGGDEQF
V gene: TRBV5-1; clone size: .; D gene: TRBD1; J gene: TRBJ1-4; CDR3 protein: ASSPGQGEIGKLF
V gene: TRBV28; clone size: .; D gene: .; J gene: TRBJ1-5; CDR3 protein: ASISDNNQPQH
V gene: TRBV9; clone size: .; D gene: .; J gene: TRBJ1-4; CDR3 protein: ASSGWTATEEKLF
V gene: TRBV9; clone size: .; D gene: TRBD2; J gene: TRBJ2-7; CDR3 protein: ASSVAGGHEQY
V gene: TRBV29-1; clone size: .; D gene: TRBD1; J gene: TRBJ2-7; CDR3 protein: SVQNSGTGERY
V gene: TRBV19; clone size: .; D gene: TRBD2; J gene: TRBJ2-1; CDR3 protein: ASSKKRGGNNEQF
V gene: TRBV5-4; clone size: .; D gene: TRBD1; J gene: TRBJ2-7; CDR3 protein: ASSNGAGGAVYEQY
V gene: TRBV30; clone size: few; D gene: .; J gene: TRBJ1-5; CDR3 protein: AWSDEGNQPQH
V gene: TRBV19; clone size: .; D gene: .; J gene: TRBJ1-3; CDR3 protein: ASSYNSGNTIY
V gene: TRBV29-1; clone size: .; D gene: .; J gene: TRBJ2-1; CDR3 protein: SVQGSRGPPISYNEQF
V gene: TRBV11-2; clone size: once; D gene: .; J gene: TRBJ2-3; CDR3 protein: ATQQGSRTDTQY
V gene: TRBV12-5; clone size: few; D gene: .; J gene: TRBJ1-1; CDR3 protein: ASGLERGQGTEAF
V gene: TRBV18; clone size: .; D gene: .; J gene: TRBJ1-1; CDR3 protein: ASSPEMNTEAF